A single sample gave rise to the 23 T cell receptor beta chains below, sequenced in a study of blood T cell repertoires in COVID-19. Generated by immunoSEQ multiplex PCR, the TCRdb table keeps only in-frame clones and is missing some. The table lists fewer than 35,000 clones, 70% to 90% of them singletons. The material sequenced was peripheral blood. These receptors were collected from a man aged 55 to 70 with active COVID-19.

V usage is TRBV28 and J usage is TRBJ1-5; 8 bases are shared with TRBD1. The CDR3 is made up of 15 amino acids. V trimming: 9 bases; J trimming: 0 bases; junction bases outside the gene matches: 7. Per the germline V gene, CDR1 is MDHEN and CDR2 is SYDVKM. The CDR3 loop is CASLTGGNSNQPQHF. Here the CDR3 DNA reads TGTGCCAGTTTAACAGGGGGGAATAGCAATCAGCCCCAGCATTTT.

The rearrangement links TRBV5-1 to TRBJ2-5; D perhaps matches TRBD1 (6 bases). The CDR3 loop spans 13 amino acids. In germline, CDR1 is SGHRS, CDR2 YFSETQ. Deletions cut 0 bases from V and 5 bases from J, with 8 bases between. CDR3 coding DNA: TGCGCCAGCAGCTTGGACAGGGCGGAGACCCAGTACTTC. This translates into CASSLDRAETQYF.

The rearrangement links TRBV9 to TRBJ2-6; D gene uncertain. This CDR3 spans 13 amino acids. Trimming took off 4 bases at V and 2 bases at J, with 4 bases between the two ends. Germline-derived CDR1 and CDR2 are SGDLS and YYNGEE. The CDR3, as DNA: TGTGCCAGCAGCCCCACTGGGGCCAACGTCCTGACTTTC. This translates into CASSPTGANVLTF. The full variable domain, with the rest looked up from reference TRBV9 and TRBJ2-6, is DSGVTQTPKHLITATGQRVTLRCSPRSGDLSVYWYQQSLDQGLQFLIQYYNGEERAKGNILERFSAQQFPDLHSELNLSSLELGDSALYFCASSPTGANVLTFGAGSRLTVL.

The J gene is TRBJ2-3, the V gene TRBV2, with D unclear. Deletions cut 6 bases from V and 8 bases from J, with 15 bases between. Germline loops: CDR1 SNHLY, CDR2 FYNNEI. CDR3 size: 13 residues. As DNA, the CDR3 is TGTGCCAGCAGAGCCGTCCCGTCCGGTACGCAGTATTTT. This gives the protein CASRAVPSGTQYF.

The V gene is TRBV11-3, the J gene TRBJ2-1; unclear D gene. Germline CDR1 and CDR2: SGHNT and YENEEA. V was shortened by 5 bases and J by 4 bases, with 9 bases between the two germline ends. This CDR3 has 13 residues. The CDR3, as DNA: TGTGCCAGCAGCCCCGGGTCATACAATGAGCAGTTCTTC. Protein: CASSPGSYNEQFF.

The chain has TRBV5-1 and TRBJ2-1; 11 nucleotides align to TRBD2. After removal of 9 bases from V and 7 bases from J, the junction contained 9 bases not matched to a gene. Germline V gives CDR1 SGHRS, CDR2 YFSETQ. The CDR3 sequence is 14 residues long. CDR3 amino acids: CATRRASGRNEQFF. CDR3 coding DNA: TGCGCCACCCGACGGGCTAGCGGGAGGAATGAGCAGTTCTTC.

The chain couples TRBV3-1 (or the pseudogene TRBV3-2) to TRBJ2-2; the D gene is possibly TRBD1 (6 bases). V lost 8 bases and J lost 6, with 7 bases in between. This CDR3 has 11 residues. The germline V gene encodes CDR1 LGHDT and CDR2 YNNKEL (reference sequence). The CDR3 protein is CASHRAGELFF. The DNA for the CDR3 is TGTGCCAGCCACAGGGCCGGGGAGCTGTTTTTT.

Only one count was recorded for this clone. In DNA form, the CDR3 reads TGTGCCAGCAGCTCGTCGGTGAATGAGCAGTTCTTC. It codes for CASSSSVNEQFF. This chain links TRBV13 with TRBJ2-1; no clear D gene. V was pared by 4 bases and J by 7 bases, with 8 bases between. The CDR3 runs 12 residues. CDR1 PRHDT and CDR2 FYEKMQ come from the germline V gene (reference sequence).

This chain connects TRBV19 to TRBJ2-6; 11 bases align to TRBD1. Per germline, CDR1 LNHDA and CDR2 SQIVND (reference sequence). V was clipped by 5 bases and J by 0 bases; unmatched bases: 6. CDR3 length: 18 residues. CDR3 loop: CASSPRTGGLSGANVLTF. The CDR3 DNA sequence: TGTGCCAGTAGTCCACGGACAGGGGGCCTCTCTGGGGCCAACGTCCTGACTTTC.

This clone appeared a few times. The chain combines TRBV21-1 with TRBJ1-3. TRBV21-1 is tagged as a pseudogene. This CDR3 comprises 15 residues. Written as DNA, the CDR3 is TGTGCCAGCAGCAATCGCGGTTCCTCTGGAAACACCATATATTTT. Protein sequence: CASSNRGSSGNTIYF.

The chain is built from TRBV29-1 and TRBJ1-2, with D possibly TRBD1 on 6 matching bases. From germline, CDR1 is SQVTM and CDR2 ANQGSEA. This CDR3 contains 15 residues. V was cut by 5 bases and J by 4 bases, with 20 bases left in between. The CDR3 loop is CSVPRLDRRGYGYTF. The CDR3 DNA reads as TGCAGCGTTCCCCGACTCGACAGGCGAGGCTATGGCTACACCTTC.

The CDR3 sequence is CASRKLAGISYNEQFF. Written as DNA, the CDR3 is TGTGCCAGCAGGAAGTTAGCGGGTATCTCCTACAATGAGCAGTTCTTC. The chain links TRBV2 to TRBJ2-1; TRBD2 aligns across 7 bases. The CDR3 sequence is 16 residues long. V was clipped by 6 bases and J by 0 bases; unmatched bases: 8. Germline loops: CDR1 SNHLY, CDR2 FYNNEI.

The chain links TRBV11-3 to TRBJ2-1; TRBD2 matches 13 bases. V lost 5 bases and J lost 8; bases outside the gene matches: 6. CDR1 is SGHNT, CDR2 YENEEA, per germline. This CDR3 contains 15 residues. CDR3 nucleotide sequence: TGTGCCAGCAGCCCCGGACTAGCGGGAGTTCATGAGCAGTTCTTC. Translation: CASSPGLAGVHEQFF.

The gene calls are TRBV5-6 and TRBJ2-7; the D gene is possibly TRBD2 (6 bases). The CDR3 is 14 amino acids. The ends were cut back, 3 bases at V and 0 bases at J, with 10 bases in the middle. Per the germline V gene, CDR1 is SGHDT and CDR2 is YYEEEE. CDR3 region: CASSSRGFSYEQYF. DNA for the CDR3: TGTGCCAGCAGCTCCCGGGGGTTCTCCTACGAGCAGTACTTC.

This clone was detected a few times. The J gene is TRBJ2-7, the V gene TRBV5-6, with 9 bases lining up with TRBD2. Germline V gives CDR1 SGHDT, CDR2 YYEEEE. J lost 3 bases, V lost 4 bases, and 8 bases had no gene match. This CDR3 spans 15 amino acids. Here the CDR3 reads CASSRPRTSVYEQYF. CDR3 in DNA: TGTGCCAGCAGCCGCCCCAGGACTAGCGTCTACGAGCAGTACTTC.

The rearrangement joins TRBV24-1 to TRBJ1-1; possibly TRBD1 for D (5 bases). V shed 5 bases and J shed 0 bases, with 21 bases lying between them. Germline-derived CDR1 and CDR2 are KGHDR and SFDVKD. The CDR3 has 18 amino acids. The CDR3: CATSVGFGGSRLNTEAFF. The CDR3 DNA reads as TGTGCCACCAGTGTCGGTTTCGGGGGGTCTAGGTTGAACACTGAAGCTTTCTTT.

The V call is TRBV5-1, the J call TRBJ1-2, with 9 bases lining up with TRBD1. This CDR3 has 14 amino acids. CDR1 is SGHRS, CDR2 YFSETQ, per germline. With V trimmed by 4 bases and J by 2 bases, 3 bases remained unmatched. This CDR3 reads CASSPTGGNYGYTF. The CDR3 DNA reads TGCGCCAGCAGCCCGACAGGGGGGAACTATGGCTACACCTTC.

The chain combines TRBV7-6 with TRBJ2-6; D is possibly TRBD2 (5 bases). V gave up 5 bases and J gave up 1 base, with 12 bases separating them. Germline assignment: CDR1 SGHVS and CDR2 FNYEAQ. The CDR3 contains 16 residues. The CDR3 DNA reads TGTGCCAGCAGCCTCGTTGGAGGATCTGGGGCCAACGTCCTGACTTTC. This gives the protein CASSLVGGSGANVLTF.

J is TRBJ1-1 and V is TRBV7-3; TRBD1 aligns across 9 bases. The CDR3 length is 17 residues. The junction had 14 bases not matched to a gene; V was cut back by 5 bases and J by 4 bases. In germline, CDR1 is SGHTA, CDR2 FQGTGA. The CDR3: CASSRQGTGPFPTEAFF. The CDR3, as DNA: TGTGCCAGCAGCCGACAGGGGACAGGGCCTTTCCCCACTGAAGCTTTCTTT.

The chain links TRBV14 to TRBJ2-7; TRBD1 matches at 10 bases. The length of the CDR3 is 14 residues. CDR1 SGHDN and CDR2 FVKESK come from the germline V gene. Losses at the gene ends were 4 bases for V and 4 bases for J; bases not matched to a gene: 4. The CDR3 DNA follows: TGTGCCAGCAGCCGGACAGGGGGAGGATACGAGCAGTACTTC. It specifies CASSRTGGGYEQYF.

This clone was observed a handful of times. The chain couples TRBV27 to TRBJ2-2; 7 positions agree with TRBD1. Germline V gene data show CDR1 as MNHEY and CDR2 as SMNVEV (reference sequence). Trimming removed 5 bases from V and 3 bases from J; junction bases left unmatched: 6. This CDR3 spans 15 amino acids. The CDR3 DNA is TGTGCCAGCAGTGCCGGGGACAGATACACCGGGGAGCTGTTTTTT. This codes for CASSAGDRYTGELFF.

In its sample, this clone was seen once. Other DNA sequences in the sample encode the same CDR3. CDR3 loop: CASSRTSGSLSYEQYF. In nucleotides, the CDR3 is TGCGCCAGCAGCCGGACTAGCGGGAGTCTTTCCTACGAGCAGTACTTC. The chain is built from TRBV5-1 and TRBJ2-7, with 13 bases matching TRBD2. The trim removed 4 bases at V and 1 base at J, leaving 5 bases unmatched. The CDR3 runs 16 residues. The germline gives CDR1 SGHRS, CDR2 YFSETQ.

With regard to this clone: The junction departs from the called germline gene at one end, perhaps through a read error. The J gene is TRBJ2-3, the V gene TRBV7-2; 8 bases align to TRBD2. Germline V gene lookup returns CDR1 SGHTA and CDR2 FQGNSA. The CDR3 extends over 12 amino acids. CDR3 in amino acids: CASSLGGARGHF. In nucleotides, the CDR3 is TGTGCCAGCAGCCTCGGGGGGGCTCGGGGGCATTTT. Complete variable domain (other parts from reference TRBV7-2 and TRBJ2-3): GAGVSQSPSNKVTEKGKDVELRCDPISGHTALYWYRQSLGQGLEFLIYFQGNSAPDKSGLPSDRFSAERTGGSVSTLTIQRTQQEDSAVYLCASSLGGARGHFGPGTRLTVL.